This T cell receptor (beta chain) came from a study of shared clonotypes between healthy human individuals. Findings of the study overall: It was anticipated that sequencing depth would influence how many clonotypes donors shared. The sole specimen, blood, was sampled, and tissue repertoires likely differ.

This CDR3 region has 16 residues. Per germline, CDR1 SGHNT and CDR2 YYREEE (reference sequence). The junction had 8 bases not matched to a gene; V was cut back by 1 base and J by 2 bases. It was across several immunoSEQ plates that each subset's genomic DNA was evenly split. Unsorted PBMC DNA underwent sequencing on ten immunoSEQ deep assay plates. The method was immunoSEQ multiplex PCR; TCRdb's version includes in-frame clones alone and lacks a portion of them. The table records hundreds of thousands of clones, 70% to 80% of them present only once. As concerns this clone: Antigen: not known.

The TCR comes from a woman between 40 and 55 years old in good health. Some clones in this sample may be carry-over from other donors' samples. The chain joins TRBV5-4 to TRBJ1-2; 7 bases match TRBD1. Sequencing was done on a sample of PBMCs. CDR3 in amino acids: CASSLSQGRGNYGYTF. CDR3 in DNA: TGTGCCAGCAGCTTGTCACAGGGGAGGGGGAACTATGGCTACACCTTC.